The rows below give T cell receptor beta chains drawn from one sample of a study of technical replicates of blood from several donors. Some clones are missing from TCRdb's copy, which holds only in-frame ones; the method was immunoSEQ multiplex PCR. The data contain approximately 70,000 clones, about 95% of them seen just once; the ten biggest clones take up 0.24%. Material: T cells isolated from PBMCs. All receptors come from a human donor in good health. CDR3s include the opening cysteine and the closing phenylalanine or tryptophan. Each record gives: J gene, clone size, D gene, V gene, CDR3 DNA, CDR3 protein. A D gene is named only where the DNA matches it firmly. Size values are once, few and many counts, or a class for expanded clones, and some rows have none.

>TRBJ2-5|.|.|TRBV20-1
TGCAGTGCGGGGCGCCAAGAGACCCAGTACTTC
CSAGRQETQYF
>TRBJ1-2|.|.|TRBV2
TGTGCCAGCAGGGCCTGGGGCTCCATCTATGGCTACACCTTC
CASRAWGSIYGYTF
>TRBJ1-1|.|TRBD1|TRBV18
TGTGCCAGCTCACCGGGACAGGGGGCGGACACTGAAGCTTTCTTT
CASSPGQGADTEAFF
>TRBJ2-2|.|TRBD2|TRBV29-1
TGCAGCGTCGCAGGGACTAGCGGGCTCGGGGAGCTGTTTTTT
CSVAGTSGLGELFF
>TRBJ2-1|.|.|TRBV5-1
TGCGCCAGCAGCTGGACAGTCAGCTCCTACAATGAGCAGTTCTTC
CASSWTVSSYNEQFF
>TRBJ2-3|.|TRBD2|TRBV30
TGTGCCTGGGATAGCGGGATCGGGGATACGCAGTATTTT
CAWDSGIGDTQYF
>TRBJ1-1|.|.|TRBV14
TGTGCCAGCAGCCAATATAACACTGAAGCTTTCTTT
CASSQYNTEAFF
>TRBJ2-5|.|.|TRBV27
TGTGCCAGCAGTTCTATGCACGGAGAGACCCAGTACTTC
CASSSMHGETQYF
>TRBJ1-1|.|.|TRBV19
TGTGCCAGTATGGGGCCCACGAAAGGGCTGAACACTGAAGCTTTCTTT
CASMGPTKGLNTEAFF
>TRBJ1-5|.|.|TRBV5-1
TGCGCCAGCAGCTTGGCCTGGGGGCAGGGACAGCCCCAGCATTTT
CASSLAWGQGQPQHF
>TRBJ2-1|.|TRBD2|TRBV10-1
TGCGCCAGCAGTGAGTCGCTAGCGGGAGAGCACAATGAGCAGTTCTTC
CASSESLAGEHNEQFF
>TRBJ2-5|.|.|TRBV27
TGTGCCAGCAGTCCCAGGAGCGGCAGGGAGACCCAGTACTTC
CASSPRSGRETQYF
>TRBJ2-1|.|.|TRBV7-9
TGTGCCAGCAGCCCGAGGAATGAGCAGTTCTTC
CASSPRNEQFF
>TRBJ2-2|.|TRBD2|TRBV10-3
TGTGCCACCCTCTTAGCGGGGGGGCCTAGGTCCGGCACCGGGGAGCTGTTTTTT
CATLLAGGPRSGTGELFF
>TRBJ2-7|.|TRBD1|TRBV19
TGTGCCAGTAAGGGGGACAGGGCCTACGAGCAGTACTTC
CASKGDRAYEQYF
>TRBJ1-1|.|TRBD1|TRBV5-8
TGTGCCAGCAGCGGCGGACAGGGGAACACTGAAGCTTTCTTT
CASSGGQGNTEAFF
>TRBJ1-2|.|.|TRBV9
TGTGCCAGCAGCGTGGGGGCAGGGGTGATGCGTGGCTACACCTTC
CASSVGAGVMRGYTF
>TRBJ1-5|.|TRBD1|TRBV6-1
TGTGCCAGCAGTGAGGGACAGGGACCCGGGAATCAGCCCCAGCATTTT
CASSEGQGPGNQPQHF
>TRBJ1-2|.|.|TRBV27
TGTGCCAGCAGTTTAAGAGAGGGAGGCTATGGCTACACCTTT
CASSLREGGYGYTF
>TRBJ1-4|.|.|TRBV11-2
TGTGCCAGCAGCTTAATGAGGATCGAAAATGAAAAACTGTTTTTT
CASSLMRIENEKLFF
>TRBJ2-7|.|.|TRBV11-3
TGTGCCAGCAGCGGAGAGCGGACCATCTACGAGCAGTACTTC
CASSGERTIYEQYF
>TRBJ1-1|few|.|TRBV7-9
TGTGCCAGCAGCTTTGGGGAGTGGAACACTGAAGCTTTCTTT
CASSFGEWNTEAFF
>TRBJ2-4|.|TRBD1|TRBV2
TGTGCCAGCAGTGCTAGACAGGGAAACAGAAACATTCAGTACTTC
CASSARQGNRNIQYF
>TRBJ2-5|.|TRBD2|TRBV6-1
TGTGCCAGCAAGCGGGAGCACGGGGAGACCCAGTACTTC
CASKREHGETQYF
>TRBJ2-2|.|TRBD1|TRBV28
TGTGCCAGCAGTTTGCCCGAGCCGGGACAGGGTTACACCGGGGAGCTGTTTTTT
CASSLPEPGQGYTGELFF
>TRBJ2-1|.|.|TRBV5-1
TGCGCCAGCAGCTTACTGATTCAGGGAAAGAACAATGAGCAGTTCTTC
CASSLLIQGKNNEQFF
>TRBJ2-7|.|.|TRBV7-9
TGTGCCAGCAGCATAAAAGGAGAGGGAGAGCAGTACTTC
CASSIKGEGEQYF
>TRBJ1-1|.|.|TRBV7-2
TGTGCCAGCAGCTTACCATATCGGAGTGAAGCTTTCTTT
CASSLPYRSEAFF
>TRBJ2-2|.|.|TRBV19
TGTGCCAGTAGTAGTGTCGCGAACACCGGGGAGCTGTTTTTT
CASSSVANTGELFF
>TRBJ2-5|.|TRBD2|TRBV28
TGTGCCAGCAGTTACCCTGGACTAGCAGGGGAAGAGACCCAGTACTTC
CASSYPGLAGEETQYF
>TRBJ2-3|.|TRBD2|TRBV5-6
TGTGCCAGCAGCTCCAACGCGGGGGTCAGGGTTACGCAGTATTTT
CASSSNAGVRVTQYF
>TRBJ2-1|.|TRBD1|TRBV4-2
TGTGCCAGCAGCCCGACAGGGAGCTTTTACAATGAGCAGTTCTTC
CASSPTGSFYNEQFF
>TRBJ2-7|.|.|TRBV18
TGTGCCAGCTCACCACTGGCGGACGAGCAGTACTTC
CASSPLADEQYF
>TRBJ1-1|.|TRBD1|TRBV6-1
TGTGCCATAACGGGACAGATGAACACTGAAGCTTTCTTT
CAITGQMNTEAFF
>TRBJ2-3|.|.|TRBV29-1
TGCAGCGTTGATCGTGAGACAGATACGCAGTATTTT
CSVDRETDTQYF
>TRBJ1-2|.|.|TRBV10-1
TGCGCCAGCAGTGACGCGGGGGAATATGGCTACACCTTC
CASSDAGEYGYTF
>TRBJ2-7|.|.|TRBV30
TGTGCCTGGAGGACAGGAACCTACGAGCAGTACTTC
CAWRTGTYEQYF
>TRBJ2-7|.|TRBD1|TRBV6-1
TGTGCCAGCTCACCGGGACAGGGGGCTTACGAGCAGTACTTC
CASSPGQGAYEQYF
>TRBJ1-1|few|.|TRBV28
TGTGCCATCCAAGACAGGAACACTGAAGCTTTCTTT
CAIQDRNTEAFF
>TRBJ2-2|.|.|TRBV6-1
TGTGCCAGCACCGTCCACGGGGAAAACACCGGGGAGCTGTTTTTT
CASTVHGENTGELFF
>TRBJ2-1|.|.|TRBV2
TGTGCCCGCACGAGAGCTTACGGCTACAATGAGCAGTTCTTC
CARTRAYGYNEQFF
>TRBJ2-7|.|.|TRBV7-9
TGTGCCAGCAGCTTATTCGACGAGCAGTACTTC
CASSLFDEQYF
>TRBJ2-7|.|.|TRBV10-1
TGCGCCAGCAGTGAATGGTCTACCTCCTACGAGCAGTACTTC
CASSEWSTSYEQYF
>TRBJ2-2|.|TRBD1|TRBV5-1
TGCGCCAGCAGCTCAAAAGAAGAAGGGGGCGTCACCGGGGAGCTGTTTTTT
CASSSKEEGGVTGELFF
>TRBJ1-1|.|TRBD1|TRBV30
TGTGCCTGGAGTGTACAGGGGGACATTGAAGCTTTCTTT
CAWSVQGDIEAFF
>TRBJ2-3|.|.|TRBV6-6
TGTGCCAGCAGTTACTCGGCCCGCCCCCCCACAGATACGCAGTATTTT
CASSYSARPPTDTQYF
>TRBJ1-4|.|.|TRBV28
TGTGCCAGCAGCCCAGGGAGGAATGAAAAACTGTTTTTT
CASSPGRNEKLFF
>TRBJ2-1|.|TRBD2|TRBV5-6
TGTGCCAGCAGCCGGGGACTAGCGGGAAGCGAGCAGTTCTTC
CASSRGLAGSEQFF
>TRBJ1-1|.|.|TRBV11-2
TGTGCCAGCAGCTTTTCCGTGGGACCACGGCGCGGGGGCACTGAAGCTTTCTTT
CASSFSVGPRRGGTEAFF
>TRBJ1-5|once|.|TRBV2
TGTGCCAGCAGTGGAGAGGGAAGGCAGCCCCAGCATTTT
CASSGEGRQPQHF